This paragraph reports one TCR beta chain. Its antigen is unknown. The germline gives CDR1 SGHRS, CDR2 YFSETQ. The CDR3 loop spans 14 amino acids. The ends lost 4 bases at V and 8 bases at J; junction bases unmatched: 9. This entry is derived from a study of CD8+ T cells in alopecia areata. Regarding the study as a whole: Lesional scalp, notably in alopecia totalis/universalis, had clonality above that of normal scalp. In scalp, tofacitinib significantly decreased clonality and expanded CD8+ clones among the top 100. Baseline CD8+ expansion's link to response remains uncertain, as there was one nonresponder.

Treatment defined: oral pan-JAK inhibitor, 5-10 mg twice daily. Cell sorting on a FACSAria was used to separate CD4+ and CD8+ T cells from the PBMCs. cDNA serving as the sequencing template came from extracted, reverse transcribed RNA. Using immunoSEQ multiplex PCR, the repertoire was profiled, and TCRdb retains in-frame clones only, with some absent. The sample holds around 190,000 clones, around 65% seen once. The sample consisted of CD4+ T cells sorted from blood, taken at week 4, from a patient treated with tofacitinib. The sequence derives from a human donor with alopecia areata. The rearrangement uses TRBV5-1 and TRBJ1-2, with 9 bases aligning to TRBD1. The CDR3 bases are TGCGCCAGCAGCGCGAACACAGGGGGCTACGGCTACACCTTC. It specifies CASSANTGGYGYTF.